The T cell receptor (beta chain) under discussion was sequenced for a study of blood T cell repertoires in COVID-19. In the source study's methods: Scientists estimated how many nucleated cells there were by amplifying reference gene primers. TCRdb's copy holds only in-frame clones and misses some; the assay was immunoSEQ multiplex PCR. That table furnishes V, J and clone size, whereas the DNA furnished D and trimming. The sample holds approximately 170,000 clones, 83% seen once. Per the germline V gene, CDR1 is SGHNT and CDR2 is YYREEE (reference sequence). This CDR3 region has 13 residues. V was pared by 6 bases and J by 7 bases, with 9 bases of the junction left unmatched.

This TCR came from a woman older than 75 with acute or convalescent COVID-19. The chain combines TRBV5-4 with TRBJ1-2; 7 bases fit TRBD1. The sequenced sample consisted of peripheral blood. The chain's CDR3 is CASTVLQGVGYTF. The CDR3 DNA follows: TGTGCCAGCACCGTTCTCCAGGGGGTTGGCTACACCTTC. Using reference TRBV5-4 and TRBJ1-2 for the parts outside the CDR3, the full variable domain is ETGVTQSPTHLIKTRGQQVTLRCSSQSGHNTVSWYQQALGQGPQFIFQYYREEENGRGNFPPRFSGLQFPNYSSELNVNALELDDSALYLCASTVLQGVGYTFGSGTRLTVV.